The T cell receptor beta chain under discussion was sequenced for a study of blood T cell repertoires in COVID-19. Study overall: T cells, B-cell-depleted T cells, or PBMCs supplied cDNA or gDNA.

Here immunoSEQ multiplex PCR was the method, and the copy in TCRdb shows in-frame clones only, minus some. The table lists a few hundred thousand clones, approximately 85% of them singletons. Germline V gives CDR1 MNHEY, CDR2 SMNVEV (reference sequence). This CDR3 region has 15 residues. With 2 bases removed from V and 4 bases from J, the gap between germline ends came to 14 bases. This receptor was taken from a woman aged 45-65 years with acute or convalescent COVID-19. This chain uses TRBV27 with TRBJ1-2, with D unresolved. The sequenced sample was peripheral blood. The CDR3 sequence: CASSLEVPHGYGYTF. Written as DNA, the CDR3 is TGTGCCAGCAGTTTAGAGGTACCTCACGGCTATGGCTACACCTTC.